These 24 T cell receptor beta chains share one sample of origin, sequenced in a study of neurological immune-mediated disorders. TCRdb recomputed calls from the 5' RACE reads with MiXCR, one row per CDR3 protein. The table includes roughly 61,000 distinct CDR3 sequences, approximately 11% detected once. Time point specified: longitudinal time-point 1 (baseline). Source material: PBMCs. These TCRs come from a male donor with HTLV-1-associated myelopathy (HAM/TSP).

In this sample, this clonotype turned up many times. The chain employs TRBV5-1 and TRBJ1-1; D uncertain. The CDR3 loop spans 13 amino acids. Trimming left V 4 bases short and J 3 bases short, with 10 bases between. Germline V gene lookup returns CDR1 SGHRS and CDR2 YFSETQ. In DNA, the CDR3 is TGCGCCAGCAGCCCCGCCTCGGACACTGAAGCTTTCTTT. Its protein product is CASSPASDTEAFF.

This clonotype was recorded at least ten times. J is TRBJ2-1 and V is TRBV6-5, with D perhaps matching TRBD2 (6 bases). With 6 bases removed from V and 0 bases from J, the gap between germline ends came to 12 bases. Per germline, CDR1 MNHEY and CDR2 SVGAGI. This CDR3 contains 15 residues. The CDR3 spells CASRLGGVSYNEQFF. The CDR3 nucleotides are TGTGCCAGCAGACTAGGAGGGGTCTCCTACAATGAGCAGTTCTTC.

This clonotype has at least ten counts. This rearrangement joins TRBV6-4 to TRBJ2-3; the D gene is possibly TRBD2 (6 bases). Trimming pared 5 bases from V and 2 bases from J, leaving 11 bases between. CDR1 is MRHNA, CDR2 SNTAGT, per germline. This CDR3 is built from 14 residues. Written as DNA, the CDR3 is TGTGCCAGCAGTAAAGGCGGGGCCACAGATACGCAGTATTTT. This codes for CASSKGGATDTQYF.

The rearrangement joins TRBV7-9 to TRBJ2-5; TRBD2 matches at 13 bases. Germline V gene sequence: CDR1 SEHNR, CDR2 FQNEAQ (reference sequence). This CDR3 is built from 14 residues. DNA for the CDR3: TGTTCCTTCGGTGGACTAGCGGGGGCAGAGACCCAGTACTTC. Amino acid sequence: CSFGGLAGAETQYF. The complete variable domain, with remaining parts taken from reference TRBV7-9 and TRBJ2-5, reads DTGVSQNPRHKITKRGQNVTFRCDPISEHNRLYWYRQTLGQGPEFLTYFQNEAQLEKSRLLSDRFSAERPKGSFSTLEIQRTEQGDSAMYLCSFGGLAGAETQYFGPGTRLLVL.

This clonotype was observed at least ten times. The chain has TRBV11-3 and TRBJ2-3; D gene uncertain. The CDR3 has 14 residues. The V end lost 2 bases, the J end lost 2 bases, and 8 bases lay between the germline ends. Germline values: CDR1 SGHNT, CDR2 YENEEA. The CDR3 nucleotides read TGTGCCAGCAGCTTAAAACAGACCACAGATACGCAGTATTTT. Translation: CASSLKQTTDTQYF.

This clonotype was detected many times. V gene TRBV7-9 combines with J gene TRBJ1-5; D not certain. CDR1 and CDR2 (germline): SEHNR, FQNEAQ (reference sequence). The V and J ends lost 1 base and 6 bases respectively, with 13 bases between them. The CDR3 runs 15 residues. The CDR3 sequence is CASSLGQNPGQPQHF. CDR3 nucleotide sequence: TGTGCCAGCAGCTTAGGGCAGAACCCAGGTCAGCCCCAGCATTTT.

A few counts support this clonotype. V is TRBV20-1 and J is TRBJ2-1; D tentatively fits TRBD1 or TRBD2 (6 bases each). V dropped 3 bases and J dropped 4 bases, with 16 bases sitting between them. This CDR3 region has 15 residues. CDR1 is DFQATT and CDR2 is SNEGSKA in the germline V gene (reference sequence). For the CDR3, the DNA is TGCAGTGCTAGGGGGGCTGCGGGGCCTTACAATGAGCAGTTCTTC. It encodes CSARGAAGPYNEQFF.

This clonotype was picked up many times. CDR3 coding DNA: TGTGCCAGCAGTTTACTCCCAAGCGGGGGGGGGAATGAGCAGTTCTTC. Encoded protein: CASSLLPSGGGNEQFF. The V gene is TRBV28, the J gene TRBJ2-1, with 10 bases lining up with TRBD2. CDR3 length equals 16 residues. V shed 2 bases and J 7 bases; nucleotides not matched to a gene: 8. Looked up from germline, CDR1 is MDHEN and CDR2 is SYDVKM.

This clonotype has at least ten counts. The rearrangement uses TRBV9 and TRBJ2-1; 9 bases map to TRBD2. V was clipped by 0 bases and J by 3 bases; unmatched bases: 1. Germline values: CDR1 SGDLS, CDR2 YYNGEE. The CDR3 totals 15 residues. DNA for the CDR3: TGTGCCAGCAGCGTAGCTAGCGGGGTCTACAATGAGCAGTTCTTC. Its protein is CASSVASGVYNEQFF.

This clonotype was seen more than once but under ten times. The chain recombines TRBV7-3 with TRBJ1-2, with a tentative D call TRBD1 (5 bases). CDR1 is SGHTA, CDR2 FQGTGA, per germline. The germline V and J ends were trimmed by 5 bases and 3 bases, with 22 bases remaining between them. The CDR3 loop spans 17 amino acids. DNA for the CDR3: TGTGCCAGCAGCCTAAATGGACGGACACCTTTCCACTATGGCTACACCTTC. It encodes CASSLNGRTPFHYGYTF. Supplemented by reference TRBV7-3 and TRBJ1-2, the full variable domain reads GAGVSQTPSNKVTEKGKYVELRCDPISGHTALYWYRQSLGQGPEFLIYFQGTGAADDSGLPNDRFFAVRPEGSVSTLKIQRTERGDSAVYLCASSLNGRTPFHYGYTFGSGTRLTVV.

This clonotype was recorded at least ten times. This chain connects TRBV10-2 to TRBJ2-7, with TRBD1 matching over 7 bases. There are 14 residues in the CDR3. CDR1 is WSHSY, CDR2 SAAADI, per germline. With 6 bases clipped from V and 2 bases from J, the junction kept 7 bases outside the gene matches. CDR3 nucleotides: TGCGCCAGCAGGCCAGGACAGGTCCCCTACGAGCAGTACTTC. Its protein product is CASRPGQVPYEQYF.

This clonotype has at least ten counts. It is unclear where the CDR3 begins or ends on the DNA, so no DNA is shown, and the CDR3 is as TCRdb lists it. V gene TRBV6-1 combines with J gene TRBJ1-4. Ends included, the CDR3 has 14 residues. CDR1 and CDR2 (germline): MNHNS, SASEGT. The CDR3 loop is CASSTSRLGEKLFF.

This clonotype was found many times. The CDR3 nucleotides read TGTGCCAGCAGCTTGGATCGGCTCCTCGGGGGAGAGACCCAGTACTTC. It encodes CASSLDRLLGGETQYF. The chain carries TRBV5-6 and TRBJ2-5, with D possibly TRBD2 on 6 matching bases. This CDR3 spans 16 amino acids. Looked up from germline, CDR1 is SGHDT and CDR2 is YYEEEE. Trimming cost V 0 bases and J 4 bases, with 16 bases left between them. Full variable domain (missing parts from reference TRBV5-6 and TRBJ2-5): DAGVTQSPTHLIKTRGQQVTLRCSPKSGHDTVSWYQQALGQGPQFIFQYYEEEERQRGNFPDRFSGHQFPNYSSELNVNALLLGDSALYLCASSLDRLLGGETQYFGPGTRLLVL.

This clonotype was recorded at least ten times. The chain joins TRBV9 to TRBJ2-1, with 8 bases identical to TRBD2. CDR3 length equals 16 residues. Germline CDR1 reads SGDLS; CDR2 reads YYNGEE. V lost 6 bases, J lost 4 bases, and 12 bases stayed unmatched. CDR3 protein: CASTSDSGGWYNEQFF. CDR3 coding DNA: TGTGCCAGCACCTCCGACAGCGGGGGTTGGTACAATGAGCAGTTCTTC.

This clonotype was counted at least ten times. The chain couples TRBV7-2 to TRBJ2-1; 12 bases match TRBD2. Germline CDR1 reads SGHTA; CDR2 reads FQGNSA. The trim removed 8 bases at V and 4 bases at J, leaving 6 bases unmatched. The length of the CDR3 is 15 residues. The CDR3 DNA reads TGTGCCAGCTCTCCGACTAGCGGGAGTTACAATGAGCAGTTCTTC. Amino acid sequence: CASSPTSGSYNEQFF.

This clonotype was observed at least ten times. The V call is TRBV12-3 or TRBV12-4, the J call TRBJ1-2, with 8 bases aligning to TRBD1. Trimming at V came to 5 bases and at J to 2 bases, leaving 22 bases not matched to a gene. The length of the CDR3 is 20 residues. The CDR3 region is CASSNGPRGRVLWGNYGYTF. CDR3 nucleotide sequence: TGTGCCAGCAGTAACGGACCCAGGGGGCGAGTGTTGTGGGGAAACTATGGCTACACCTTC.

This chain connects TRBV20-1 to TRBJ2-7; TRBD1 might be the D (6 bases). In germline, CDR1 is DFQATT, CDR2 SNEGSKA (reference sequence). CDR3 length: 14 residues. Trimming cost V 2 bases and J 5 bases, with 16 bases left between them. The CDR3 loop reads CSARPYRVGNEQYF. The CDR3 region has the DNA TGCAGTGCTAGACCCTACAGGGTGGGAAACGAGCAGTACTTC.

The CDR3 loop is CASITRTETYEQYF. CDR3 sequence (DNA): TGTGCCAGCATTACCCGGACAGAAACCTACGAGCAGTACTTC. This chain connects TRBV7-8 to TRBJ2-7; D perhaps matches TRBD1 (6 bases). Trimming pared 7 bases from V and 2 bases from J, leaving 15 bases between. This CDR3 has 14 residues. Germline assignment: CDR1 SGHVS and CDR2 FQNEAQ.

This clonotype occurred many times. This chain connects TRBV20-1 to TRBJ1-6; possible D gene TRBD1, 5 bases. V lost 3 bases to trimming and J lost 9 bases, with 15 bases between them. The germline CDR1 and CDR2 sequences are DFQATT and SNEGSKA (reference sequence). CDR3 length: 14 amino acids. The CDR3 is CSASATDEGSPLHF. Here the CDR3 DNA reads TGCAGTGCTAGCGCGACAGACGAGGGTTCACCCCTCCACTTT.

This clonotype was counted ten times or more. The chain combines TRBV5-1 with TRBJ2-1, with D hard to call. The V gene lost 2 bases and the J gene lost 9 bases, with 18 bases spanning the gap. Germline V gene lookup returns CDR1 SGHRS and CDR2 YFSETQ. This CDR3 region has 15 residues. The DNA of the CDR3 is TGCGCCAGCAGCTTAAGACTCCAAACAGACGGTGAGCAGTTCTTC. This encodes CASSLRLQTDGEQFF.

This clonotype was detected ten times or more. V and J are TRBV9 and TRBJ1-2; D perhaps matches TRBD1 (6 bases). Germline V gives CDR1 SGDLS, CDR2 YYNGEE. V was pared by 3 bases and J by 2 bases, with 11 bases between. The CDR3 runs 14 residues. CDR3: CASSEGTRNYGYTF. In DNA form, the CDR3 reads TGTGCCAGCAGCGAAGGGACACGCAACTATGGCTACACCTTC. The full variable domain, rest sourced from reference TRBV9 and TRBJ1-2, is DSGVTQTPKHLITATGQRVTLRCSPRSGDLSVYWYQQSLDQGLQFLIQYYNGEERAKGNILERFSAQQFPDLHSELNLSSLELGDSALYFCASSEGTRNYGYTFGSGTRLTVV.

As concerns this clonotype: A much larger clone is a single base away; this may be a read error. The rearrangement links TRBV5-5 to TRBJ1-1; D unresolved. The CDR3 is made up of 14 amino acids. Germline V gene data show CDR1 as SGHKS and CDR2 as YYEKEE (reference sequence). The chain's CDR3 is CVSSRGDLNTEAFF. The CDR3 DNA reads TGTGTCAGCAGCCGAGGAGATTTGAACACTGAAGCTTTCTTT.

This clonotype was found many times. The chain joins TRBV7-2 to TRBJ2-2; a possible D gene is TRBD2 (6 bases). V was pared by 5 bases and J by 0 bases, with 13 bases between. This CDR3 is 16 amino acids long. Germline V gene sequence: CDR1 SGHTA, CDR2 FQGNSA. The DNA of the CDR3 is TGTGCCAGCAGCCCGGGACTCATGTCGAACACCGGGGAGCTGTTTTTT. Its translation: CASSPGLMSNTGELFF.

V is TRBV5-5 and J is TRBJ1-5; weak D call: TRBD1 (5 bases). V was trimmed by 3 bases and J by 3 bases, leaving 13 bases between them. CDR1 is SGHKS, CDR2 YYEKEE, per germline (reference sequence). This CDR3 contains 15 residues. The DNA of the CDR3 is TGTGCCAGCAGCTCGAGGGGAAACATCAATCAGCCCCAGCATTTT. This gives the protein CASSSRGNINQPQHF.